Following are 26 T cell receptor beta chains from one sample sequenced in a study of shared clonotypes between healthy human individuals. Generated by immunoSEQ multiplex PCR, the TCRdb table keeps only in-frame clones and is missing some. The sample includes about 1.5 million clones, 95% to 99% of them seen just once. Material: naive CD4+ T cells sorted from blood. Noted subset: CD45RA+ positively selected. The source of these receptors is a young man in good health.

The V gene is TRBV2, the J gene TRBJ1-1; D possibly corresponds to TRBD1 (5 bases). The CDR3 has 14 amino acids. Germline values: CDR1 SNHLY, CDR2 FYNNEI. Trimming removed 4 bases from V and 0 bases from J, with 9 bases in between. This CDR3 reads CASSGRGLNTEAFF. As DNA, the CDR3 is TGTGCCAGCAGTGGTAGGGGATTGAACACTGAAGCTTTCTTT.

V is TRBV4-1 and J is TRBJ2-5; tentatively, D is TRBD1 or TRBD2 (5 bases each). V was clipped by 6 bases and J by 5 bases, with 16 bases between them. Germline CDR1 reads MGHRA; CDR2 reads YSYEKL. The length of the CDR3 is 14 residues. CDR3 in DNA: TGCGCCAGCAGACTCGGGACCGGGGAGGAGACCCAGTACTTC. It codes for CASRLGTGEETQYF.

This chain links TRBV9 with TRBJ2-7, with D maybe TRBD1 (5 bases). This CDR3 comprises 15 residues. Trimming removed 0 bases at V and 6 bases at J, with 16 bases between. The germline V gene encodes CDR1 SGDLS and CDR2 YYNGEE. The CDR3 here is CASSVAGQPLGEQYF. In DNA form, the CDR3 reads TGTGCCAGCAGCGTAGCAGGGCAGCCCCTAGGCGAGCAGTACTTC.

The chain links TRBV10-2 to TRBJ2-2, with 7 bases that match TRBD2. V shed 1 base and J 7 bases; nucleotides not matched to a gene: 6. This CDR3 spans 15 amino acids. Per the germline V gene, CDR1 is WSHSY and CDR2 is SAAADI. The CDR3 nucleotides read TGCGCCAGCAGTGAGTGGCGGGAGTCGATCGGGGAGCTGTTTTTT. This encodes CASSEWRESIGELFF.

For this clone: This same CDR3 is encoded by further DNA sequences in the sample. V and J are TRBV7-9 and TRBJ2-7; TRBD1 is a possible D gene (5 bases). Trimming stripped 5 bases from V and 2 bases from J, with 7 bases between. The germline V gene encodes CDR1 SEHNR and CDR2 FQNEAQ (reference sequence). CDR3 length: 12 amino acids. CDR3 amino acids: CASSQGAYEQYF. As DNA, the CDR3 is TGTGCCAGCAGCCAAGGGGCCTACGAGCAGTACTTC.

V and J are TRBV5-1 and TRBJ2-1, with D uncertain. The CDR3 has 15 amino acids. Germline CDR1 and CDR2: SGHRS and YFSETQ. The V end was cut by 4 bases, the J end by 9 bases, with 20 bases between. The CDR3 region has the DNA TGCGCCAGCAGCCCCGGGCCAACGTACGGATTTGAGCAGTTCTTC. Translation: CASSPGPTYGFEQFF.

The CDR3 region is CASTQPRGGTGELFF. The CDR3 DNA reads TGTGCCAGTACTCAGCCCAGGGGGGGCACCGGGGAGCTGTTTTTT. V usage is TRBV19 and J usage is TRBJ2-2; D may match TRBD1 or TRBD2 (7 bases each). CDR3 length: 15 amino acids. The germline CDR1 and CDR2 sequences are LNHDA and SQIVND (reference sequence). Deletions cut 7 bases from V and 4 bases from J, with 16 bases between.

Of note for this clone: The junction does not match germline at one end; this may be a read error. Other DNA sequences within the sample encode an identical CDR3. V usage is TRBV6-6 and J usage is TRBJ2-7; D gene ambiguous. CDR1 MNHNY and CDR2 SVGAGI come from the germline V gene (reference sequence). The CDR3 consists of 13 residues. CDR3 sequence: CASSYSGAYEQYF. CDR3 nucleotides: TGTGCCAGCAGTTACAGTGGAGCCTACGAGCAGTACTTT.

The chain employs TRBV6-1 and TRBJ1-1, with D unresolved. The CDR3 is made up of 11 amino acids. V was shortened by 2 bases and J by 10 bases, with 8 bases between the two germline ends. Germline V lookup: CDR1 MNHNS, CDR2 SASEGT. The CDR3 DNA is TGTGCCAGCAGTGAATTTGGTGGAGCTTTCTTT. Translated: CASSEFGGAFF.

This clone was seen once. This chain links TRBV23-1 with TRBJ2-6; D is undetermined. TRBV23-1 counts as an open reading frame of uncertain function. This CDR3 contains 15 residues. Trimming took 4 bases from V and 6 from J, leaving 13 bases between them. This chain's CDR3 is CASSLLGSSANVLTF. As DNA, the CDR3 is TGCGCCAGCAGTCTTCTGGGGTCATCGGCCAACGTCCTGACTTTC.

Points on this clone: Additional DNA sequences in this sample encode the identical CDR3. The J gene is TRBJ2-7, the V gene TRBV11-2; D might be TRBD1 (5 bases). This CDR3 has 12 amino acids. Germline CDR1 reads SGHAT; CDR2 reads FQNNGV. Between the trimmed V and J ends, which lost 2 bases and 4 bases, there was a span of 6 bases. CDR3 DNA: TGTGCCAGCAGCTTACAGGGTTACGAGCAGTACTTC. Translated, it gives CASSLQGYEQYF.

The gene calls are TRBV30 and TRBJ2-7, with 7 bases that match TRBD2. This CDR3 contains 16 residues. Germline trimming cut 0 bases from V and 9 bases from J; bases unmatched to any gene: 17. Germline lookup yields CDR1 GTSNPN and CDR2 SVGIG (reference sequence). The CDR3 DNA follows: TGTGCCTGGAGTGTCCCCTCGGCGGGAGATAGGGGTGGGCAGTACTTC. The encoded protein is CAWSVPSAGDRGGQYF.

CDR3 sequence: CASSPSPGARSYEQYF. The CDR3 region has the DNA TGTGCCAGCAGCCCCTCCCCGGGAGCCCGCTCCTACGAGCAGTACTTC. This chain joins TRBV5-4 and TRBJ2-7, with D perhaps matching TRBD2 (6 bases). V shed 4 bases and J shed 0 bases, with 17 bases lying between them. The CDR3 is 16 amino acids. CDR1 is SGHNT and CDR2 is YYREEE in the germline V gene (reference sequence).

V usage is TRBV28 and J usage is TRBJ1-6; TRBD1 matches at 7 bases. From germline, CDR1 is MDHEN and CDR2 SYDVKM. The CDR3 is 14 residues long. Trimming took 2 bases from V and 9 from J; bases not matched to a gene: 4. DNA for the CDR3: TGTGCCAGCAGTTTAATCGACAGGGTTTCACCCCTCCACTTT. Its translation: CASSLIDRVSPLHF.

Of note for this clone: Distinct nucleotide sequences in the sample also encode this CDR3. This chain joins TRBV28 and TRBJ1-1; D uncertain. Trimming pared 8 bases from V and 7 bases from J, leaving 5 bases between. This CDR3 comprises 9 residues. CDR1 is MDHEN, CDR2 SYDVKM, per germline. The CDR3 DNA reads as TGTGCCAGCGGCCATGAAGCTTTCTTT. It is translated as CASGHEAFF. Together with reference TRBV28 and TRBJ1-1, the CDR3 gives the full variable domain: DVKVTQSSRYLVKRTGEKVFLECVQDMDHENMFWYRQDPGLGLRLIYFSYDVKMKEKGDIPEGYSVSREKKERFSLILESASTNQTSMYLCASGHEAFFGQGTRLTVV.

This rearrangement joins TRBV19 to TRBJ2-5; D is possibly TRBD2 (6 bases). V shed 4 bases and J shed 4 bases, with 19 bases lying between them. Germline V gene lookup returns CDR1 LNHDA and CDR2 SQIVND (reference sequence). The CDR3 covers 16 residues. CDR3 loop: CASSTGLGGVTETQYF. CDR3 coding DNA: TGTGCCAGTAGTACGGGACTCGGGGGTGTTACAGAGACCCAGTACTTC.

This chain connects TRBV6-5 to TRBJ2-6; tentative D call: TRBD2 (6 bases). The CDR3 runs 16 residues. Germline V gives CDR1 MNHEY, CDR2 SVGAGI. V was trimmed by 2 bases and J by 11 bases, leaving 19 bases between them. The CDR3 loop reads CASSYTEFGGSYVLTF. For the CDR3, the DNA is TGTGCCAGCAGTTACACCGAGTTCGGGGGATCCTACGTCCTGACTTTC.

The chain has TRBV18 and TRBJ2-7; D not certain. The CDR3 runs 14 residues. Trimming left V 3 bases short and J 3 bases short, with 12 bases between. Germline V gene data show CDR1 as KGHSH and CDR2 as LQKENI. The CDR3 is CASSPVVSLYEQYF. The CDR3 DNA follows: TGTGCCAGCTCACCCGTAGTCAGCCTCTACGAGCAGTACTTC.

The chain employs TRBV6-5 and TRBJ1-4; 7 bases are shared with TRBD1. The CDR3 covers 15 residues. The germline gives CDR1 MNHEY, CDR2 SVGAGI. V trimming: 5 bases; J trimming: 2 bases; junction bases outside the gene matches: 5. The CDR3, as DNA: TGTGCCAGCAGTCTTACGACAGGGACTAATGAAAAACTGTTTTTT. It codes for CASSLTTGTNEKLFF.

The chain couples TRBV5-1 to TRBJ2-1, with D uncertain. CDR3 length equals 15 residues. Trimming removed 0 bases at V and 2 bases at J, with 9 bases between. Germline CDR1 and CDR2: SGHRS and YFSETQ. CDR3 sequence (DNA): TGCGCCAGCAGCTTGGGTGGGAAGGCCTACAATGAGCAGTTCTTC. Protein product: CASSLGGKAYNEQFF.

This clone was seen only once. The gene calls are TRBV2 and TRBJ1-5; no reliable D call. Germline V gene sequence: CDR1 SNHLY, CDR2 FYNNEI. There are 14 residues in the CDR3. Trimming removed 0 bases at V and 9 bases at J, with 12 bases between. CDR3 coding DNA: TGTGCCAGCAGTGAAGCAGGGCGAGTGGGGCCCCAGCATTTT. Its protein is CASSEAGRVGPQHF.

The chain has TRBV27 and TRBJ2-5, with 7 bases that match TRBD1. Germline CDR1 MNHEY, CDR2 SMNVEV (reference sequence). The CDR3 loop spans 16 amino acids. The J segment lost 2 bases and the V segment lost 4 bases, leaving 10 bases of the junction unmatched. The DNA of the CDR3 is TGTGCCAGCAGTTCCCCTTTGTCAGGGGGACAAGAGACCCAGTACTTC. Protein product: CASSSPLSGGQETQYF.

The CDR3, as DNA: TGTGCCAGCAGAACCCCACCGGGACAGGGCTATGGCTACACCTTC. Protein: CASRTPPGQGYGYTF. The chain is built from TRBV6-5 and TRBJ1-2; 9 bases align to TRBD1. Trimming removed 6 bases from V and 4 bases from J; junction bases left unmatched: 9. The CDR3 has 15 amino acids. Germline loops: CDR1 MNHEY, CDR2 SVGAGI.

The gene calls are TRBV2 and TRBJ2-7, with 8 bases that match TRBD2. CDR3 size: 15 residues. The V gene end was trimmed by 2 bases and the J gene end by 3 bases; junction bases not matched to a gene: 6. CDR1 is SNHLY, CDR2 FYNNEI, per germline. CDR3 coding DNA: TGTGCCAGCAGTGAACGGAGCGGGAGTATCTACGAGCAGTACTTC. Amino acid sequence: CASSERSGSIYEQYF. The full variable domain, completed using reference TRBV2 and TRBJ2-7, is EPEVTQTPSHQVTQMGQEVILRCVPISNHLYFYWYRQILGQKVEFLVSFYNNEISEKSEIFDDQFSVERPDGSNFTLKIRSTKLEDSAMYFCASSERSGSIYEQYFGPGTRLTVT.

As regards this clone: Other DNA sequences in this specimen translate into the identical CDR3. The chain recombines TRBV18 with TRBJ1-5; no definite D call. V lost 2 bases, J lost 5 bases, and 7 bases lay in between. The CDR3 runs 13 residues. From germline, CDR1 is KGHSH and CDR2 LQKENI. The CDR3: CASSPSRDQPQHF. The DNA of the CDR3 is TGTGCCAGCTCACCATCCAGAGATCAGCCCCAGCATTTT.

This chain joins TRBV11-3 and TRBJ2-1; 10 bases fit TRBD2. V dropped 3 bases and J dropped 0; count of bases not matched to a gene: 5. The CDR3 sequence is 17 residues long. Germline loops: CDR1 SGHNT, CDR2 YENEEA. In DNA form, the CDR3 reads TGTGCCAGCAGCTTTGGCGCTAGCGGGAGCTCCTACAATGAGCAGTTCTTC. Residues: CASSFGASGSSYNEQFF.